The next 25 T cell receptor beta chains were all read from a single sample in a study of blood T cells in healthy people across ages. PCR was performed a second time for roughly 6 to 12 cycles using a sample-barcoded 5' primer and a J-beta primer mix. TCRdb used MiXCR to reprocess the 5' RACE reads, holding one entry per CDR3 protein. The profile shows around 1,000,000 distinct CDR3 sequences, roughly 24% of them singletons. This sample also appeared in a second study, on T cells of mothers and their children.

The sequencing input was blood. These receptors came from a girl aged 2 to 10 in good health.

This clonotype has a handful of counts. The chain carries TRBV5-6 and TRBJ2-5; D is uncertain. Germline V gene sequence: CDR1 SGHDT, CDR2 YYEEEE. V lost 1 base to trimming and J lost 5 bases, with 9 bases between them. The CDR3 runs to 13 residues. CDR3 in DNA: TGTGCCAGCAGCTTGATAGTACGGGAGACCCAGTACTTC. Protein sequence: CASSLIVRETQYF.

The CDR3 nucleotides read TGCGCCAGCAGCCAAGATACAGGGAACACCCTCCACTTT. It specifies CASSQDTGNTLHF. The genes are TRBV4-3 and TRBJ1-6; a weak D match, TRBD1 (6 bases). The CDR3 contains 13 residues. Trimming shortened V by 0 bases and J by 14 bases, and 11 bases separated the two germline ends. Germline CDR1 LGHNA, CDR2 YSLEER.

This clonotype was found a few times. The J gene is TRBJ2-5, the V gene TRBV7-2; perhaps D is TRBD1 or TRBD2 (6 bases each). The CDR3 is 18 residues long. Germline V gene sequence: CDR1 SGHTA, CDR2 FQGNSA. The ends were cut back, 2 bases at V and 4 bases at J, with 23 bases in the middle. This CDR3 is CASSLHSRGARDRETQYF. As DNA, the CDR3 is TGTGCCAGCAGCTTACATTCAAGGGGGGCCAGGGATCGAGAGACCCAGTACTTC.

This clonotype was picked up many times. The rearrangement links TRBV10-3 to TRBJ2-3; unclear D gene. This CDR3 contains 14 residues. Germline loops: CDR1 ENHRY, CDR2 SYGVKD. The ends were cut back, 0 bases at V and 5 bases at J, with 9 bases in the middle. In DNA, the CDR3 is TGTGCCATCAGTGAGTCGACCGGCATAGATACGCAGTATTTT. Encoded protein: CAISESTGIDTQYF.

This clonotype was counted a few times. The junction departs from the called germline gene at one end, perhaps through a read error. This chain's CDR3 is CASSSGRQTEVFF. CDR3 nucleotide sequence: TGTGCCAGCAGCTCTGGGAGGCAGACTGAAGTTTTCTTT. The chain is built from TRBV7-2 and TRBJ1-1; the D is unclear. The germline CDR1 and CDR2 sequences are SGHTA and FQGNSA. This CDR3 has 13 amino acids.

This chain links TRBV11-2 with TRBJ2-7, with TRBD2 matching over 7 bases. Unmatched junction bases numbered 6, after V lost 4 bases and J lost 0 bases. Germline loops: CDR1 SGHAT, CDR2 FQNNGV. The CDR3 sequence is 15 residues long. In nucleotides, the CDR3 is TGTGCCAGCAGCTCATCAGCGGGACCCTCCTACGAGCAGTACTTC. Its protein product is CASSSSAGPSYEQYF. Complete variable domain (other parts from reference TRBV11-2 and TRBJ2-7): EAGVAQSPRYKIIEKRQSVAFWCNPISGHATLYWYQQILGQGPKLLIQFQNNGVVDDSQLPKDRFSAERLKGVDSTLKIQPAKLEDSAVYLCASSSSAGPSYEQYFGPGTRLTVT.

The sample holds a few counts of this clonotype. This chain joins TRBV11-2 and TRBJ1-1; D remains unclear. Germline CDR1 reads SGHAT; CDR2 reads FQNNGV. V lost 6 bases and J 2 bases, leaving 16 bases between the germline ends. The CDR3 sequence is 15 residues long. The CDR3 nucleotides are TGTGCCAGCAGGTCAAACTCAGCCGCAAACACTGAAGCTTTCTTT. Its translation: CASRSNSAANTEAFF.

This clonotype came up a few times. This rearrangement joins TRBV20-1 to TRBJ2-5; 10 positions match TRBD2. This CDR3 region has 14 residues. Germline-derived CDR1 and CDR2 are DFQATT and SNEGSKA (reference sequence). Trimming cost V 6 bases and J 2 bases; bases outside gene matches: 6. As DNA, the CDR3 is TGCAGTGCCCCAGGACTAGCGGTACAAGAGACCCAGTACTTC. Translated: CSAPGLAVQETQYF.

The chain carries TRBV7-3 and TRBJ2-1; 8 positions agree with TRBD2. V shed 5 bases and J 9 bases; nucleotides not matched to a gene: 15. CDR3 length: 16 amino acids. The V gene's germline CDR1 is SGHTA and CDR2 FQGTGA. CDR3 in amino acids: CASSQVGSGSNGEQFF. The CDR3 DNA reads TGTGCCAGCAGCCAGGTCGGCAGCGGGAGTAACGGTGAGCAGTTCTTC.

This clonotype showed up just a few times. J is TRBJ1-2 and V is TRBV20-1, with TRBD1 identical over 11 bases. V shed 2 bases, J shed 0 bases, and the junction held 2 bases outside the gene matches. The CDR3 runs 15 residues. Germline V CDR1 and CDR2: DFQATT, SNEGSKA (reference sequence). The CDR3 sequence is CSARSGQGANYGYTF. CDR3 bases: TGCAGTGCTAGATCGGGACAGGGGGCTAACTATGGCTACACCTTC.

The rearrangement joins TRBV19 to TRBJ1-1, with D maybe TRBD1 (5 bases). The germline V gene has CDR1 LNHDA and CDR2 SQIVND (reference sequence). V lost 6 bases to trimming and J lost 3 bases, with 17 bases between them. The length of the CDR3 is 15 residues. CDR3 in amino acids: CASRLPGGADTEAFF. CDR3 nucleotides: TGTGCCAGTAGATTACCCGGAGGGGCTGACACTGAAGCTTTCTTT.

This chain joins TRBV7-2 and TRBJ2-6; the D is unclear. Trimming left V 3 bases short and J 13 bases short, with 16 bases between. Germline CDR1 SGHTA, CDR2 FQGNSA. This CDR3 has 14 amino acids. In DNA, the CDR3 is TGTGCCAGCAGCTTTCGTGGACGGTTCGGGGTCCTGACTTTC. Amino acid sequence: CASSFRGRFGVLTF.

This sequence joins TRBV29-1 and TRBJ1-2; the D gene is possibly TRBD1 (5 bases). Germline CDR1 reads SQVTM; CDR2 reads ANQGSEA. This CDR3 is built from 12 residues. The germline V and J ends were trimmed by 5 bases and 2 bases, with 9 bases remaining between them. The CDR3: CSVIGANYGYTF. The CDR3, as DNA: TGCAGCGTTATTGGGGCCAACTATGGCTACACCTTC.

CDR3 DNA sequence: TGTGCCAGCAGTTTGACGGTTACCGAGCGAGAGACCCAGTACTTC. The encoded protein is CASSLTVTERETQYF. V usage is TRBV27 and J usage is TRBJ2-5; no clear D gene. Germline V gene lookup returns CDR1 MNHEY and CDR2 SMNVEV (reference sequence). Trimming took off 3 bases at V and 4 bases at J, with 15 bases between the two ends. This CDR3 has 15 residues.

The CDR3 DNA reads TGCGCCAGCAGCTTGGTTGGGATCCTCCCTGGCTACACCTTC. This sequence encodes CASSLVGILPGYTF. The chain employs TRBV5-1 and TRBJ1-2; D uncertain. The CDR3 runs 14 residues. Trimming took off 0 bases at V and 7 bases at J, with 13 bases between the two ends. The germline V gene encodes CDR1 SGHRS and CDR2 YFSETQ.

As regards this clonotype: Possible read error: a much larger clone is one base away. The CDR3 sequence: CASKGLNEKPFF. The CDR3 DNA is TGTGCCAGCAAAGGGCTCAATGAAAAACCGTTTTTT. The chain carries TRBV2 and TRBJ1-4, with D hard to call. The CDR3 consists of 12 residues. From germline, CDR1 is SNHLY and CDR2 FYNNEI.

About this clonotype itself: One junction end does not reproduce the germline sequence, and a read error may be involved. The chain carries TRBV7-3 and TRBJ1-4; weak D call: TRBD1 (5 bases). The CDR3 extends over 13 amino acids. In germline, CDR1 is SGHTA, CDR2 FQGTGA. CDR3 nucleotide sequence: TGTGCCAGCAGCTTAAATGGGGGTGAACAACTGTTTTTT. This codes for CASSLNGGEQLFF.

In this sample, this clonotype turned up a few times. The genes are TRBV19 and TRBJ1-1; D might be TRBD1 (6 bases). With 7 bases removed from V and 3 bases from J, the gap between germline ends came to 9 bases. The V gene's germline CDR1 is LNHDA and CDR2 SQIVND (reference sequence). The CDR3 sequence is 12 residues long. This CDR3 is CASKTGYTEAFF. DNA for the CDR3: TGTGCCAGTAAAACAGGGTACACTGAAGCTTTCTTT.

This chain links TRBV12-3 or TRBV12-4 with TRBJ1-2; 9 bases fit TRBD1. This CDR3 is built from 13 residues. Losses at the gene ends were 7 bases for V and 6 bases for J; bases not matched to a gene: 6. The CDR3 protein is CASTKGQGDGYTF. The CDR3 DNA sequence: TGTGCCAGCACCAAGGGACAGGGAGATGGCTACACCTTC.

As concerns this clonotype: An end of the junction does not agree with germline; a read error may underlie this. DNA of the CDR3: TGCGCCAGCAGGGAGGGGGGGCTCCAAGAGGCCCAGTACTTC. Translation gives CASREGGLQEAQYF. The rearrangement uses TRBV10-2 and TRBJ2-5; a weak D match, TRBD2 (7 bases). Germline V gene data show CDR1 as WSHSY and CDR2 as SAAADI. The CDR3 contains 14 residues.

This clonotype was observed a few times. CDR3 sequence (DNA): TGCAGTGCTCCACAGGCCCTGGGTGAAAAACTGTTTTTT. Protein sequence: CSAPQALGEKLFF. V usage is TRBV20-1 and J usage is TRBJ1-4, with a weak D call TRBD1 (5 bases). Looked up from germline, CDR1 is DFQATT and CDR2 is SNEGSKA (reference sequence). The CDR3 is 13 residues long. Trimming removed 5 bases from V and 7 bases from J, with 14 bases in between.

The chain carries TRBV11-2 and TRBJ2-3; D remains ambiguous. The CDR3 loop spans 11 amino acids. The germline V gene has CDR1 SGHAT and CDR2 FQNNGV. In DNA form, the CDR3 reads TGTGCTACGGAGTTGACAGATACGCAGTATTTT. Protein: CATELTDTQYF. Variable domain in full (rest from reference TRBV11-2 and TRBJ2-3): EAGVAQSPRYKIIEKRQSVAFWCNPISGHATLYWYQQILGQGPKLLIQFQNNGVVDDSQLPKDRFSAERLKGVDSTLKIQPAKLEDSAVYLCATELTDTQYFGPGTRLTVL.

V is TRBV3-1 and J is TRBJ2-1; tentative D call: TRBD2 (5 bases). Germline V gene lookup returns CDR1 LGHDT and CDR2 YNNKEL (reference sequence). V was cut by 3 bases and J by 10 bases, with 10 bases left in between. This CDR3 contains 12 residues. CDR3 loop: CASSQIREEQFF. CDR3 coding DNA: TGTGCCAGCAGCCAGATACGGGAAGAGCAGTTCTTC.

As concerns this clonotype: The junction departs from germline at one end; a sequencing error may be responsible. The rearrangement links TRBV20-1 to TRBJ1-1; TRBD1 might be the D (5 bases). This CDR3 is 12 amino acids long. Germline loops: CDR1 DFQATT, CDR2 SNEGSKA (reference sequence). The DNA of the CDR3 is TGCAGTGCTAGGCCGACGACAGACGAAGCTATCTTT. It encodes CSARPTTDEAIF.

This chain connects TRBV5-6 to TRBJ2-7; D possibly corresponds to TRBD2 (7 bases). Germline V gene sequence: CDR1 SGHDT, CDR2 YYEEEE. The germline V and J ends were trimmed by 3 bases and 3 bases, with 16 bases remaining between them. The CDR3 sequence is 15 residues long. CDR3 in DNA: TGTGCCAGCAGCTCGACGGGGGGCCTAAACTACGAGCAGTACTTC. It yields the protein CASSSTGGLNYEQYF.